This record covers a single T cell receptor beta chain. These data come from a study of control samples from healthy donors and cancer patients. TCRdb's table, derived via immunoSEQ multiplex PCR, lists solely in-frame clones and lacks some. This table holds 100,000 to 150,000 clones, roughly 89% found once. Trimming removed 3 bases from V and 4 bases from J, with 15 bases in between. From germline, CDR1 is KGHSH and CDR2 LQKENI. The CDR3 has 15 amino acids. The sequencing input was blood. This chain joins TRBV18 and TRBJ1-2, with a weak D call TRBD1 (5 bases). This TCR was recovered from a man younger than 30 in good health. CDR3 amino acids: CASSPMPTESYGYTF. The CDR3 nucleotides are TGTGCCAGCTCACCTATGCCGACAGAATCCTATGGCTACACCTTC.